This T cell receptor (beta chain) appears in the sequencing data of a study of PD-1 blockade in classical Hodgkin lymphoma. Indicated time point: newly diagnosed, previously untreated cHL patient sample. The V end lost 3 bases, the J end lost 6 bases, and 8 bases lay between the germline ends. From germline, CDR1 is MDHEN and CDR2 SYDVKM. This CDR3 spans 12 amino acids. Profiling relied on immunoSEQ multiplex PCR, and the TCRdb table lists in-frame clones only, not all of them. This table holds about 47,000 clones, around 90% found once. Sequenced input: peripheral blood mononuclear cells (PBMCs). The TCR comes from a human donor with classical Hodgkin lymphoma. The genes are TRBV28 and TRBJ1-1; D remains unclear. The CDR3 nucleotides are TGTGCCAGCAGTTTGGGTCGAGCTGAAGCTTTCTTT. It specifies CASSLGRAEAFF.